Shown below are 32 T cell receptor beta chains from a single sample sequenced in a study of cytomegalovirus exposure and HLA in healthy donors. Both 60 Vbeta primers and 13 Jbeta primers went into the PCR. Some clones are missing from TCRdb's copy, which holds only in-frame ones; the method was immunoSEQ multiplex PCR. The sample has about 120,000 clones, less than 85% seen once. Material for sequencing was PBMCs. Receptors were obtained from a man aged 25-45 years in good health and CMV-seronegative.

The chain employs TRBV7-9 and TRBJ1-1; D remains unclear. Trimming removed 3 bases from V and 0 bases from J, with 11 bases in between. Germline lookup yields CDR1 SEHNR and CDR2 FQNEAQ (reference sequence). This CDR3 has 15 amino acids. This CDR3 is CASSFDAGMNTEAFF. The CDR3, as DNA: TGTGCCAGCAGCTTCGATGCCGGGATGAACACTGAAGCTTTCTTT.

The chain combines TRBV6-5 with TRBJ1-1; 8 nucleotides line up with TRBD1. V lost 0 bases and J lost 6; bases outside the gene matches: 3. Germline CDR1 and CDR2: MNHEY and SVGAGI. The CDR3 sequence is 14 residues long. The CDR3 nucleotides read TGTGCCAGCAGTTACTCAAGGACAGGGCCTGAAGCTTTCTTT. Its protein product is CASSYSRTGPEAFF.

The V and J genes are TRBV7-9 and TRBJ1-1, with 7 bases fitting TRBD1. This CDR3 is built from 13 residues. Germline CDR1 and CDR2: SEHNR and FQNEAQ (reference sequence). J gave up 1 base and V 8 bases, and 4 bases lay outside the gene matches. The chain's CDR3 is CASRRQGNTEAFF. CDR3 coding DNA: TGTGCCAGCCGTAGACAGGGGAACACTGAAGCTTTCTTT.

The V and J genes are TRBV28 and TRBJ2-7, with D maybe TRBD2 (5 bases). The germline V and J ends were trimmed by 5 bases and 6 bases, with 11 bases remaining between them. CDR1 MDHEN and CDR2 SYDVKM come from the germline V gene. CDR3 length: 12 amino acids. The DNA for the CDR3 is TGTGCCAGCAGTCCAAGGAGCGGCGAGCAGTACTTC. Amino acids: CASSPRSGEQYF.

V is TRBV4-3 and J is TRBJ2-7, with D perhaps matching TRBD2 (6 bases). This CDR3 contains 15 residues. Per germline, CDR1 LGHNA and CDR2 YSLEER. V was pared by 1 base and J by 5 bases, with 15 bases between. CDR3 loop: CASSQVVGRGHEQYF. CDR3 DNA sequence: TGCGCCAGCAGCCAAGTGGTCGGGAGAGGGCACGAGCAGTACTTC.

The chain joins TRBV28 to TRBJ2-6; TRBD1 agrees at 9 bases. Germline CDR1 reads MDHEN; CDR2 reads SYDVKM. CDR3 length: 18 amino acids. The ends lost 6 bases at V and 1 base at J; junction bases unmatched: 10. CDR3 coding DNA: TGTGCCAGCAGCCTAGACAGGGGGGGAATATCTGGGGCCAACGTCCTGACTTTC. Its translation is CASSLDRGGISGANVLTF.

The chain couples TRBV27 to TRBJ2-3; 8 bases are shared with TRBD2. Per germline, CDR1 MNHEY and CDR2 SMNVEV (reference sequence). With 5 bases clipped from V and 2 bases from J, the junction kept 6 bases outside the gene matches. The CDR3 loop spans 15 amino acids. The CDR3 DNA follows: TGTGCCAGCAGTCCACTACTAGCGGCCACAGATACGCAGTATTTT. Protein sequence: CASSPLLAATDTQYF.

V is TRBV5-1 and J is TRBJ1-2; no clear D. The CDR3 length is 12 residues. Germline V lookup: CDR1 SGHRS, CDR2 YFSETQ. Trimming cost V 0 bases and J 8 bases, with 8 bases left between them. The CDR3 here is CASSLAGWGYTF. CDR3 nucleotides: TGCGCCAGCAGCTTGGCCGGGTGGGGCTACACCTTC.

CDR3 DNA: TGTGCCAGCAGCACCCGACAGGGCGTCTACGAGCAGTACTTC. Residues: CASSTRQGVYEQYF. The rearrangement links TRBV7-6 to TRBJ2-5; TRBD1 agrees at 7 bases. The J call may not be correct, given that the DNA end is closer to TRBJ2-7. The CDR3 spans 14 residues. Germline V gene sequence: CDR1 SGHVS, CDR2 FNYEAQ.

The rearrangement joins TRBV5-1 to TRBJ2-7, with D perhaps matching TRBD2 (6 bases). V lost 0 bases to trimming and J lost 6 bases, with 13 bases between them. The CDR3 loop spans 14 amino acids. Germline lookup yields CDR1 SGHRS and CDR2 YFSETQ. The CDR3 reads CASSLGTLALEQYF. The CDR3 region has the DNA TGCGCCAGCAGCTTGGGGACCCTAGCGCTCGAGCAGTACTTC.

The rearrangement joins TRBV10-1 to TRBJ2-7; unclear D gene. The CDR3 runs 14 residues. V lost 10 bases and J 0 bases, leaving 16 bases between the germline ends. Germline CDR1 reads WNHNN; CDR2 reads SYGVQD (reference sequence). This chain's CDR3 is CATSAWRGSYEQYF. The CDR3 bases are TGCGCCACCTCAGCTTGGAGAGGCTCCTACGAGCAGTACTTC.

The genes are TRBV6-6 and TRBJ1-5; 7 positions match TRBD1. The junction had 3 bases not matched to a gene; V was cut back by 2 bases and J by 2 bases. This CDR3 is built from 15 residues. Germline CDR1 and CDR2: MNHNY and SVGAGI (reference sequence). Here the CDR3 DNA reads TGTGCCAGCAGTTACCCAACAGGGGGCAATCAGCCCCAGCATTTT. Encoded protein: CASSYPTGGNQPQHF.

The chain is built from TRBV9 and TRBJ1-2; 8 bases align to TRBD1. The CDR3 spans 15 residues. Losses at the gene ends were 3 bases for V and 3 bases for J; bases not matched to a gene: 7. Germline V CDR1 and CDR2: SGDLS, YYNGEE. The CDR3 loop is CASSATGGGYYGYTF. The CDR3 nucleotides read TGTGCCAGCAGCGCTACAGGGGGTGGTTACTATGGCTACACCTTC.

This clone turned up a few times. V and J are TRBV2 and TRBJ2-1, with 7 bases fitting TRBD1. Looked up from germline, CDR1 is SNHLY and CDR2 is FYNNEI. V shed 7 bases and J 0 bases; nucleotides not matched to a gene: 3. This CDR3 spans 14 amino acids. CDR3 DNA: TGTGCCAGCAAGGGACAGAGCTCCTACAATGAGCAGTTCTTC. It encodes CASKGQSSYNEQFF.

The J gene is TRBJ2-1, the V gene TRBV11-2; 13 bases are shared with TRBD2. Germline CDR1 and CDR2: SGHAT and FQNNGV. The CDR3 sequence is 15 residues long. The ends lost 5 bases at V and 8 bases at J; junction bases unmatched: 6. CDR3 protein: CASSPGLAGAHEQFF. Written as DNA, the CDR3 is TGTGCCAGCAGCCCAGGACTAGCGGGAGCGCATGAGCAGTTCTTC.

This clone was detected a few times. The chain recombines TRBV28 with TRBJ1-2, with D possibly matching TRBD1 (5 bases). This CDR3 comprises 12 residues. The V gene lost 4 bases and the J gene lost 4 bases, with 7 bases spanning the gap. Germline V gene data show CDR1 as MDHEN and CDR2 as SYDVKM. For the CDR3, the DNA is TGTGCCAGCAGTTACCAGGGCTATGGCTACACCTTC. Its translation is CASSYQGYGYTF.

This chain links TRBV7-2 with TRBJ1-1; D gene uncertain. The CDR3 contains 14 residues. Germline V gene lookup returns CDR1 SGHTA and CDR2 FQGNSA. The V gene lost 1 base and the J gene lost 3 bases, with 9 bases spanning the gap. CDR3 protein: CASSLVYRDTEAFF. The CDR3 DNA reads TGTGCCAGCAGCTTAGTATACAGAGACACTGAAGCTTTCTTT.

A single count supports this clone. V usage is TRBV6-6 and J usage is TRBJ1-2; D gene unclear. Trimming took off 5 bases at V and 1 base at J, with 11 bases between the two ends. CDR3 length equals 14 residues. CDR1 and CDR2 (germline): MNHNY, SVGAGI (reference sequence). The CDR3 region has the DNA TGTGCCAGCAGTCCCTACCGGGGTAACTATGGCTACACCTTC. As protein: CASSPYRGNYGYTF.

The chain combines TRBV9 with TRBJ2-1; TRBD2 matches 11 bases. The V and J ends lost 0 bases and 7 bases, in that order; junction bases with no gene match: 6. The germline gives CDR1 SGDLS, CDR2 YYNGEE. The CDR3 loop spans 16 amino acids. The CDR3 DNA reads TGTGCCAGCAGCGTAGCTACTAGCGGGAGAATTAATGAGCAGTTCTTC. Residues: CASSVATSGRINEQFF. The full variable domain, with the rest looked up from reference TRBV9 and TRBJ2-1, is DSGVTQTPKHLITATGQRVTLRCSPRSGDLSVYWYQQSLDQGLQFLIQYYNGEERAKGNILERFSAQQFPDLHSELNLSSLELGDSALYFCASSVATSGRINEQFFGPGTRLTVL.

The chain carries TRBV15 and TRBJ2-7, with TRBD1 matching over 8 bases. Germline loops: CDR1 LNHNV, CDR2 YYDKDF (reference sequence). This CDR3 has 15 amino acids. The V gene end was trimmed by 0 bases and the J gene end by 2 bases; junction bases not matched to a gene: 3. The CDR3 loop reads CATSRDGTGPYEQYF. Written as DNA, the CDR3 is TGTGCCACCAGCAGAGATGGGACAGGTCCCTACGAGCAGTACTTC. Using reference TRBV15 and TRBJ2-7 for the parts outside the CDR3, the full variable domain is DAMVIQNPRYQVTQFGKPVTLSCSQTLNHNVMYWYQQKSSQAPKLLFHYYDKDFNNEADTPDNFQSRRPNTSFCFLDIRSPGLGDTAMYLCATSRDGTGPYEQYFGPGTRLTVT.

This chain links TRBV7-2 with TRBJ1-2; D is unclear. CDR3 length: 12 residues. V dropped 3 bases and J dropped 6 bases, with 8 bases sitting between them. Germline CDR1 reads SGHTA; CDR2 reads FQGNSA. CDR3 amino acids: CASSFLGDGYTF. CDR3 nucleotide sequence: TGTGCCAGCAGCTTCCTAGGTGATGGCTACACCTTC.

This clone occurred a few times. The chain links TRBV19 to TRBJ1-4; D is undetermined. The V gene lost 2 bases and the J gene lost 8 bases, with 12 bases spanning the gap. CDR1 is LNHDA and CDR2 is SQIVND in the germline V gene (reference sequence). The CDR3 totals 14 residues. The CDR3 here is CASSIRRPPEKLFF. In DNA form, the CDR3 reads TGTGCCAGTAGTATACGCAGGCCTCCGGAAAAACTGTTTTTT.

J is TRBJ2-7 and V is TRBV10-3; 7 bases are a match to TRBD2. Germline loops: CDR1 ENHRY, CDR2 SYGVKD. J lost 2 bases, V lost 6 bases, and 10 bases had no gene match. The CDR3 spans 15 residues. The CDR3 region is CAIRPSAGITYEQYF. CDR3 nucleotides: TGTGCCATCAGACCCTCAGCGGGAATAACCTACGAGCAGTACTTC.

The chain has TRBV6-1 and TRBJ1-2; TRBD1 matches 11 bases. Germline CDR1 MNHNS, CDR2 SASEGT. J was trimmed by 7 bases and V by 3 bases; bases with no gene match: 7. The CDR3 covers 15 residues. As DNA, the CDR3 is TGTGCCAGCAGTGATGTCGGACAGGGGGCCGGTGGCTACACCTTC. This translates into CASSDVGQGAGGYTF.

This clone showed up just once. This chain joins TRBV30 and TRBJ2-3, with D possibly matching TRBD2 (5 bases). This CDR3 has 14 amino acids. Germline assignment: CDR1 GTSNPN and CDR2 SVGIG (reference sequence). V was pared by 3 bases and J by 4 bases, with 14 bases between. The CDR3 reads CAWRAGPRADTQYF. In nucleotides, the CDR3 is TGTGCCTGGAGGGCCGGGCCGAGGGCAGATACGCAGTATTTT.

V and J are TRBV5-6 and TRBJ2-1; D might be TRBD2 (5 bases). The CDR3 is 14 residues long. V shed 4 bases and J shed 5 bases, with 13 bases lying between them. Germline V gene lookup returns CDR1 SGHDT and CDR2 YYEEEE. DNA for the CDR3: TGTGCCAGCAGCCCGGACTTAGGGAACAATGAGCAGTTCTTC. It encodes CASSPDLGNNEQFF.

In DNA, the CDR3 is TGTGCCAGCAGCTTAGTAGTAGCGGGCTCCTACGAGCAGTACTTC. This encodes CASSLVVAGSYEQYF. The chain couples TRBV7-9 to TRBJ2-7; 7 positions agree with TRBD2. J gave up 0 bases and V 1 base, and 3 bases lay outside the gene matches. The CDR3 has 15 residues. The V gene's germline CDR1 is SEHNR and CDR2 FQNEAQ (reference sequence). Full variable domain (remainder filled in from reference TRBV7-9 and TRBJ2-7): DTGVSQNPRHKITKRGQNVTFRCDPISEHNRLYWYRQTLGQGPEFLTYFQNEAQLEKSRLLSDRFSAERPKGSFSTLEIQRTEQGDSAMYLCASSLVVAGSYEQYFGPGTRLTVT.

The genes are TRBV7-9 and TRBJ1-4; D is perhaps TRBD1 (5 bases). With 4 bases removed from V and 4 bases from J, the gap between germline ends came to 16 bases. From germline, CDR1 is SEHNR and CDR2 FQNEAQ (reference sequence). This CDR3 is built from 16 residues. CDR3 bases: TGTGCCAGCAGCTCTACCCCGGGGGGATATAATGAAAAACTGTTTTTT. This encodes CASSSTPGGYNEKLFF.

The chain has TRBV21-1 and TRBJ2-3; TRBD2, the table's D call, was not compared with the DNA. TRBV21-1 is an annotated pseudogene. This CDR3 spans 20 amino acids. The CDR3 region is CASSKRGTSGTVNVVDTQYF. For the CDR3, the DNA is TGTGCCAGCAGCAAAAGAGGGACTAGCGGGACCGTCAACGTCGTGGATACGCAGTATTTT.

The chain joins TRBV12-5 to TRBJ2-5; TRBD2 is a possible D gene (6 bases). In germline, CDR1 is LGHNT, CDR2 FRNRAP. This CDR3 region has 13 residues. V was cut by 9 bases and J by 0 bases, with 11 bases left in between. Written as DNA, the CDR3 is TGTGCTAGCCGGGGCGGGGACCAAGAGACCCAGTACTTC. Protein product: CASRGGDQETQYF.

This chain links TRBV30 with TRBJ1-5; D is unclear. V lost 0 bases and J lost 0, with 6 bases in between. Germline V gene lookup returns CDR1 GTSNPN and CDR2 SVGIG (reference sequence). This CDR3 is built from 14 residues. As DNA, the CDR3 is TGTGCCTGGAGTGTAACAGATAGCAATCAGCCCCAGCATTTT. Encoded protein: CAWSVTDSNQPQHF.

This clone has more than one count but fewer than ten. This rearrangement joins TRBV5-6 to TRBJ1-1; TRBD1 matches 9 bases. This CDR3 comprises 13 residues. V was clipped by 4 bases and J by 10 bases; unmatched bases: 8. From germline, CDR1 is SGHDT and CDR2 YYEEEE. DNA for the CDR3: TGTGCCAGCAGCAAGACAGGGGGTTCGTCAGCTTTCTTT. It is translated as CASSKTGGSSAFF.